This T cell receptor (beta chain) was found in a study of blood T cell repertoires in COVID-19. Overall study context: Acute and convalescent COVID-19 specimens originated in the United States, Italy and Spain. Sources were T cells, B-cell-depleted T cells, or PBMCs; the material itself was cDNA or gDNA.

Original handling: Counts of nucleated cells, estimated from reference gene primer amplification, were obtained. Assay: immunoSEQ multiplex PCR; the TCRdb copy retains only in-frame clones and omits some. The V and J calls and clone size come from that table; D and trimming were worked out from the DNA. The sample lists 35,000 or so clones; more than 90% were seen once. Germline CDR1 reads SGHTA; CDR2 reads FQGTGA. Trimming took 2 bases from V and 3 from J; bases not matched to a gene: 2. There are 15 residues in the CDR3. The receptor's source is a man aged 55 to 69 with active or convalescent COVID-19. Material for sequencing was peripheral blood. The chain has TRBV7-3 and TRBJ2-1; 9 bases agree with TRBD2. The DNA for the CDR3 is TGTGCCAGCAGCTTAGGGCGGGAGGGCTACAATGAGCAGTTCTTC. As protein: CASSLGREGYNEQFF.